The 30 T cell receptor beta chains given below trace back to one sample, sequenced in a study of T-cell memory formation after mild COVID-19. One entry per CDR3 protein, called by TCRdb with MiXCR from the 5' RACE reads. The sample consists of fewer than 650,000 distinct CDR3 sequences, about 20% of them appearing once. The specimen sequenced was PBMCs or a T cell subset sorted from them (not recorded which). The receptors were sampled from an adult woman who had mild COVID-19 (a few samples of this study predate the infection). Cell type and time point are not known.

The chain uses TRBV4-1 and TRBJ2-1, with D perhaps assigned TRBD1 or TRBD2 (5 bases each). Per germline, CDR1 MGHRA and CDR2 YSYEKL. The CDR3 consists of 13 residues. With 1 base removed from V and 6 bases from J, the gap between germline ends came to 7 bases. CDR3 nucleotide sequence: TGCGCCAGCAGCCAAGGGGACCCCAATGAGCAGTTCTTC. Its translation is CASSQGDPNEQFF.

The CDR3 here is CASSYSRTGGETQYF. For the CDR3, the DNA is TGTGCCAGCAGTTACTCGAGGACAGGGGGGGAGACCCAGTACTTC. V usage is TRBV6-5 and J usage is TRBJ2-5; 10 bases match TRBD1. CDR3 length: 15 amino acids. Trimming cost V 0 bases and J 5 bases; bases outside gene matches: 3. The germline gives CDR1 MNHEY, CDR2 SVGAGI.

The chain has TRBV5-1 and TRBJ1-2, with D possibly being TRBD1 (5 bases). The CDR3 spans 12 residues. The V and J ends lost 4 bases and 8 bases respectively, with 12 bases between them. CDR1 is SGHRS, CDR2 YFSETQ, per germline. CDR3 protein: CASSATGEGYTF. CDR3 nucleotides: TGCGCCAGCAGCGCCACAGGAGAAGGCTACACCTTC.

This clonotype was seen a handful of times. The rearrangement joins TRBV7-6 to TRBJ2-1, with TRBD1 matching 11 bases. The germline V gene has CDR1 SGHVS and CDR2 FNYEAQ. Germline trimming cut 1 base from V and 6 bases from J; bases unmatched to any gene: 5. This CDR3 spans 16 amino acids. The CDR3 DNA follows: TGTGCCAGCAGCTTAGAGGGACAGGGGGGGAGCAATGAGCAGTTCTTC. This translates into CASSLEGQGGSNEQFF. Using reference TRBV7-6 and TRBJ2-1 for the parts outside the CDR3, the full variable domain is GAGVSQSPRYKVTKRGQDVALRCDPISGHVSLYWYRQALGQGPEFLTYFNYEAQQDKSGLPNDRFSAERPEGSISTLTIQRTEQRDSAMYRCASSLEGQGGSNEQFFGPGTRLTVL.

This chain connects TRBV5-5 to TRBJ1-1; 7 nucleotides agree with TRBD1. From germline, CDR1 is SGHKS and CDR2 YYEKEE (reference sequence). J was trimmed by 8 bases and V by 0 bases; bases with no gene match: 10. The length of the CDR3 is 15 residues. The CDR3 region has the DNA TGTGCCAGCAGCTTGGCCAGGGGGGCGCGAACGGAAGCTTTCTTT. The encoded protein is CASSLARGARTEAFF.

Here the CDR3 reads CSVWGAGSEQYF. The CDR3 region has the DNA TGCAGCGTCTGGGGGGCAGGGAGCGAGCAGTACTTC. The J gene is TRBJ2-7, the V gene TRBV29-1; D could derive from TRBD1 or TRBD2 (6 bases each). The CDR3 consists of 12 residues. V was clipped by 6 bases and J by 6 bases, with 15 bases between them. Germline values: CDR1 SQVTM, CDR2 ANQGSEA.

J is TRBJ2-7 and V is TRBV6-2 or TRBV6-3, with D possibly being TRBD1 (6 bases). The V and J ends lost 7 bases and 3 bases respectively, with 22 bases between them. This CDR3 is 16 amino acids long. CDR1 MNHEY and CDR2 SVGEGT come from the germline V gene. The CDR3 reads CASTTPGQLALYEQYF. The CDR3 nucleotides are TGTGCCAGCACCACCCCCGGACAGCTGGCCCTCTACGAGCAGTACTTC.

This clonotype was counted between two and nine times. The rearrangement links TRBV7-6 to TRBJ2-2, with 8 bases identical to TRBD1. CDR1 and CDR2 (germline): SGHVS, FNYEAQ. The ends lost 5 bases at V and 4 bases at J; junction bases unmatched: 6. This CDR3 comprises 15 residues. The CDR3 spells CASSTSTGVTGELFF. The CDR3 DNA reads as TGTGCCAGCAGCACCTCGACAGGGGTCACCGGGGAGCTGTTTTTT.

This clonotype was seen only once. CDR3 protein: CASSLAGRDFGGYTF. The CDR3 DNA follows: TGTGCCAGCAGCTTGGCCGGCAGGGACTTCGGTGGCTACACCTTC. This chain uses TRBV5-4 with TRBJ1-2; D possibly corresponds to TRBD1 (5 bases). The CDR3 consists of 15 residues. Germline loops: CDR1 SGHNT, CDR2 YYREEE (reference sequence). V was shortened by 0 bases and J by 7 bases, with 16 bases between the two germline ends. Using reference TRBV5-4 and TRBJ1-2 for the parts outside the CDR3, the full variable domain is ETGVTQSPTHLIKTRGQQVTLRCSSQSGHNTVSWYQQALGQGPQFIFQYYREEENGRGNFPPRFSGLQFPNYSSELNVNALELDDSALYLCASSLAGRDFGGYTFGSGTRLTVV.

This chain links TRBV9 with TRBJ2-3; 8 bases match TRBD2. V shed 0 bases, J shed 2 bases, and the junction held 8 bases outside the gene matches. The CDR3 loop spans 17 amino acids. Looked up from germline, CDR1 is SGDLS and CDR2 is YYNGEE. DNA of the CDR3: TGTGCCAGCAGCGTAGCGGGTCTAGCGGGCGCCACAGATACGCAGTATTTT. It yields the protein CASSVAGLAGATDTQYF.

This clonotype was picked up one time. CDR3 residues: CATSDTDRAEAFF. The CDR3 DNA follows: TGTGCCACCAGTGACACGGACAGGGCTGAAGCTTTCTTT. This chain joins TRBV24-1 and TRBJ1-1, with TRBD1 matching over 8 bases. Looked up from germline, CDR1 is KGHDR and CDR2 is SFDVKD. The length of the CDR3 is 13 residues. V trimming: 4 bases; J trimming: 6 bases; junction bases outside the gene matches: 3.

V and J are TRBV29-1 and TRBJ2-7, with TRBD2 matching over 7 bases. The CDR3 contains 14 residues. Germline V gene sequence: CDR1 SQVTM, CDR2 ANQGSEA. The ends lost 6 bases at V and 0 bases at J; junction bases unmatched: 8. The CDR3 reads CSVGGDWSSYEQYF. In DNA, the CDR3 is TGCAGCGTGGGAGGGGACTGGAGCTCCTACGAGCAGTACTTC.

The CDR3 DNA is TGCGCCAGCTGTCCGAGGGGGAACGACTACGAGCAGTACTTC. It translates to CASCPRGNDYEQYF. This sequence joins TRBV5-1 and TRBJ2-7; a weak D match, TRBD1 (6 bases). V lost 7 bases to trimming and J lost 3 bases, with 17 bases between them. The CDR3 is made up of 14 amino acids. Germline V gene sequence: CDR1 SGHRS, CDR2 YFSETQ.

The chain is built from TRBV2 and TRBJ1-6; D remains ambiguous. The CDR3 extends over 13 amino acids. The germline V and J ends were trimmed by 4 bases and 9 bases, with 10 bases remaining between them. The germline V gene encodes CDR1 SNHLY and CDR2 FYNNEI. The CDR3 protein is CASSVGVASPLHF. DNA of the CDR3: TGTGCCAGCAGTGTCGGGGTGGCTTCACCCCTCCACTTT.

The chain has TRBV2 and TRBJ1-2; perhaps TRBD1 as D (6 bases). The CDR3 has 12 residues. Germline values: CDR1 SNHLY, CDR2 FYNNEI. The V end was cut by 9 bases, the J end by 2 bases, with 10 bases between. CDR3 amino acids: CASDRKNYGYTF. CDR3 DNA sequence: TGTGCCAGTGACAGGAAAAACTATGGCTACACCTTC. The variable domain in full, completed from reference TRBV2 and TRBJ1-2, reads EPEVTQTPSHQVTQMGQEVILRCVPISNHLYFYWYRQILGQKVEFLVSFYNNEISEKSEIFDDQFSVERPDGSNFTLKIRSTKLEDSAMYFCASDRKNYGYTFGSGTRLTVV.

This clonotype occurred a few times. The CDR3, as DNA: TGTGCCACCAGTGATTCCAAGGGGGGGACGGCGAACACCGGGGAGCTGTTTTTT. Amino acids: CATSDSKGGTANTGELFF. The gene calls are TRBV24-1 and TRBJ2-2; D may be TRBD2 (7 bases). Germline loops: CDR1 KGHDR, CDR2 SFDVKD. The CDR3 loop spans 18 amino acids. Trimming stripped 2 bases from V and 0 bases from J, with 15 bases between.

This clonotype came up many times. The V gene is TRBV5-1, the J gene TRBJ1-2; TRBD1 aligns across 7 bases. The CDR3 is 16 residues long. Germline lookup yields CDR1 SGHRS and CDR2 YFSETQ. The trim removed 4 bases at V and 4 bases at J, leaving 13 bases unmatched. The CDR3 reads CASSPSQGGLSYGYTF. The CDR3 DNA reads as TGCGCCAGCAGCCCCTCCCAGGGGGGTCTGAGCTATGGCTACACCTTC. The full variable domain, in which reference TRBV5-1 and TRBJ1-2 provide the parts outside the CDR3, is KAGVTQTPRYLIKTRGQQVTLSCSPISGHRSVSWYQQTPGQGLQFLFEYFSETQRNKGNFPGRFSGRQFSNSRSEMNVSTLELGDSALYLCASSPSQGGLSYGYTFGSGTRLTVV.

This clonotype was observed a few times. The genes are TRBV24-1 and TRBJ1-2; 7 nucleotides align to TRBD1. This CDR3 contains 15 residues. The germline CDR1 and CDR2 sequences are KGHDR and SFDVKD. V gave up 5 bases and J gave up 0 bases; unmatched junction bases: 5. CDR3 coding DNA: TGTGCCACCAGTGGGGGACAGAAAGCTAACTATGGCTACACCTTC. Translating gives CATSGGQKANYGYTF.

The chain employs TRBV4-1 and TRBJ1-1; the match to TRBD1 covers 7 bases. J was trimmed by 14 bases and V by 1 base; bases with no gene match: 4. This CDR3 is 11 amino acids long. The germline V gene has CDR1 MGHRA and CDR2 YSYEKL. This CDR3 is CASSQVGTAFF. CDR3 DNA sequence: TGCGCCAGCAGCCAAGTCGGGACAGCGTTCTTT.

There are a few counts of this clonotype. The chain uses TRBV6-6 and TRBJ1-2; unclear D gene. CDR3 length equals 16 residues. Trimming pared 0 bases from V and 0 bases from J, leaving 11 bases between. Germline values: CDR1 MNHNY, CDR2 SVGAGI (reference sequence). The CDR3 spells CASSYSNLGPNYGYTF. The CDR3 region has the DNA TGTGCCAGCAGTTACTCGAATTTAGGCCCTAACTATGGCTACACCTTC.

This clonotype occurred a few times. This sequence joins TRBV18 and TRBJ2-3; possible D gene TRBD1, 6 bases. Trimming took off 5 bases at V and 2 bases at J, with 8 bases between the two ends. The germline CDR1 and CDR2 sequences are KGHSH and LQKENI. This CDR3 comprises 13 residues. The chain's CDR3 is CASSRDITDTQYF. The CDR3 DNA reads as TGTGCCAGCTCAAGGGACATCACAGATACGCAGTATTTT.

The chain employs TRBV25-1 and TRBJ1-2; no firm D call. Germline assignment: CDR1 MGHDK and CDR2 SYGVNS. The CDR3 has 12 residues. V was pared by 4 bases and J by 4 bases, with 7 bases between. CDR3 amino acids: CASSGRAYGYTF. CDR3 coding DNA: TGTGCCAGCAGTGGTCGAGCCTATGGCTACACCTTC.

The CDR3 spells CASRHLEARGLDFLTGELFF. The CDR3 DNA reads TGTGCCAGCAGGCACTTGGAAGCCCGGGGACTTGACTTTTTAACCGGGGAGCTGTTTTTT. The genes are TRBV5-6 and TRBJ2-2; tentative D call: TRBD2 (6 bases). Between the trimmed V and J ends, which lost 5 bases and 5 bases, there was a span of 31 bases. Germline values: CDR1 SGHDT, CDR2 YYEEEE. The CDR3 covers 20 residues. The variable domain in full, with the rest retrieved from reference TRBV5-6 and TRBJ2-2, is DAGVTQSPTHLIKTRGQQVTLRCSPKSGHDTVSWYQQALGQGPQFIFQYYEEEERQRGNFPDRFSGHQFPNYSSELNVNALLLGDSALYLCASRHLEARGLDFLTGELFFGEGSRLTVL.

This chain links TRBV6-5 with TRBJ2-7, with 8 bases aligning to TRBD2. The CDR3 covers 15 residues. V shed 0 bases and J 2 bases; nucleotides not matched to a gene: 3. Per germline, CDR1 MNHEY and CDR2 SVGAGI. The CDR3 coding sequence is TGTGCCAGCAGTTACTCGATTAGCGGGGCCTACGAGCAGTACTTC. Translated: CASSYSISGAYEQYF.

This clonotype was counted once. The chain recombines TRBV6-5 with TRBJ2-1; 10 bases agree with TRBD1. The germline V gene encodes CDR1 MNHEY and CDR2 SVGAGI. The CDR3 loop spans 15 amino acids. V gave up 6 bases and J gave up 2 bases; unmatched junction bases: 4. The CDR3 DNA reads TGTGCCAGCAGGTCGGGACAGGGGACCTACAATGAGCAGTTCTTC. Amino acids: CASRSGQGTYNEQFF.

The CDR3 reads CASLKGTGGNEQYF. CDR3 nucleotide sequence: TGTGCCAGCCTTAAGGGGACAGGGGGCAACGAGCAGTACTTC. The chain uses TRBV18 and TRBJ2-7, with 12 bases that match TRBD1. The CDR3 consists of 14 residues. The trim removed 8 bases at V and 5 bases at J, leaving 7 bases unmatched. The V gene's germline CDR1 is KGHSH and CDR2 LQKENI.

This clonotype occurred a few times. This sequence joins TRBV7-2 and TRBJ1-5, with D perhaps matching TRBD1 (5 bases). The V gene's germline CDR1 is SGHTA and CDR2 FQGNSA. The V gene lost 0 bases and the J gene lost 6 bases, with 12 bases spanning the gap. The CDR3 is 15 residues long. CDR3 sequence (DNA): TGTGCCAGCAGCTTAGCCAGGGACGACGGTCAGCCCCAGCATTTT. Amino acid sequence: CASSLARDDGQPQHF.

This clonotype was observed a handful of times. This rearrangement joins TRBV7-9 to TRBJ2-1; 10 bases match TRBD2. Looked up from germline, CDR1 is SEHNR and CDR2 is FQNEAQ (reference sequence). The CDR3 loop spans 16 amino acids. Germline trimming cut 2 bases from V and 4 bases from J; bases unmatched to any gene: 5. CDR3 DNA: TGTGCCAGCAGCTTATCAAGCGGGAGGGCTTACAATGAGCAGTTCTTC. Protein sequence: CASSLSSGRAYNEQFF.

The rearrangement uses TRBV7-2 and TRBJ1-2; TRBD1 aligns across 7 bases. CDR1 and CDR2 from the germline V gene are SGHTA and FQGNSA. The CDR3 is 13 residues long. The V and J ends lost 7 bases and 7 bases, in that order; junction bases with no gene match: 9. CDR3 loop: CASTRGTVGGYTF. The CDR3 DNA follows: TGTGCCAGCACCAGGGGGACAGTGGGTGGCTACACCTTC.

This chain uses TRBV20-1 with TRBJ2-3; the D is unclear. V lost 5 bases to trimming and J lost 6 bases, with 12 bases between them. The CDR3 has 12 amino acids. Germline CDR1 is DFQATT and CDR2 is SNEGSKA (reference sequence). CDR3 region: CSAGDRRDTQYF. The DNA of the CDR3 is TGCAGTGCTGGGGATCGGCGGGATACGCAGTATTTT.